This T cell receptor beta chain is from a study of shared clonotypes between healthy human individuals. Whole-study findings and limits: On the whole, naive subsets had larger estimated richness than memory subsets had. A handful of donors showed sharing of 4.5% to 5% of naive CD4 clonotypes.

There were no recent acute infections or vaccinations among the donors, who were healthy HIV-negative adults. This clone was seen more than once but under ten times. Its antigen remains unidentified. The repertoire was sequenced with immunoSEQ multiplex PCR; TCRdb's copy has only in-frame clones and lacks some. Among about 1.1 million clones listed, approximately 78% were seen once. This CDR3 comprises 14 residues. The germline gives CDR1 MNHNS, CDR2 SASEGT. V was pared by 5 bases and J by 0 bases, with 8 bases between. Source material: memory CD4+ T cells from PBMCs. Documented subset: CD45RA-negative fraction. The gene calls are TRBV6-1 and TRBJ1-5; D unclear. This TCR was recovered from a man between 18 and 35 years old in good health. Some clones in this sample may be carry-over from other donors' samples. The DNA for the CDR3 is TGTGCCAGCAGTAGGGTAGATAGCAATCAGCCCCAGCATTTT. This codes for CASSRVDSNQPQHF.